A single T cell receptor (beta chain) is shown here with its context. This clone was observed a single time. What antigen it recognizes has not been identified. The sample holds no much larger clone one base away, and base qualities are not on file. This sample is part of a study of cytomegalovirus exposure and HLA in healthy donors (dated by TCRdb to about 2017). Some background on the complete study: An earlier analysis of roughly 570 of the donors reported 276 Gb of sequence data and 117 million unique TCR beta sequences obtained from roughly 180 million T cells. An early release that covered about 600 HLA-typed donors contained approximately 300 gigabases of sequencing data and 80 million or so unique TCR sequences. Of the roughly 410 genotyped donors, 75% to 85% were placed in the genetic ancestry cluster associated with self-reported Caucasian donors. The study aimed to test whether cataloging public T cell receptors could reveal signatures of past pathogen exposure. The study used immunosequencing to profile the T cell repertoires of approximately 630 subjects and linked those repertoires to cytomegalovirus serostatus. Along with the roughly 710-subject first cohort, a separate validation cohort of more than 90 different subjects was used. High-throughput TCR immunosequencing, statistical association of individual TCRs with disease status, and machine learning were combined to predict cytomegalovirus infection status. To study patterns of TCR occurrence, a later analysis re-analyzed previously published TCR beta repertoires from more than 550 donors and added high-resolution HLA genotyping. In the later analysis, no new phenotypic data were used to find candidate immune exposures; instead, reliance was placed on TCR beta sequences and their occurrence across donors. To decide whether each TCR beta V gene segment behaved as functional or pseudogenic, an earlier analysis of approximately 620 of the donors relied on high-throughput TCR beta sequencing. Donor age, sex, ethnicity and CMV serostatus were compiled together with the repertoire data. A later genetic analysis used genome-wide SNP genotypes for about 60% of the 666 donors, treating that subset as a discovery cohort. All discovery cohort repertoires had been generated on a single sequencing platform. HLA typing covered class I and class II loci at four-digit resolution. The number of donors typed differed by locus, with about 629-630 for A, B, C, DRB1 and DQB1, around 520 for DQA1, 600 to 610 for DPA1, and roughly 450 for DPB1. Because of strong linkage in the cohort, roughly five DR-DQ haplotypes were treated as single units for association and clustering. Among some 400 genotyped donors of the cohort, an average of approximately 240,000 unique TCR beta nucleotide sequences were sequenced per donor, around 20% of them non-productive.

In total, roughly 670 healthy bone marrow donors made up the cohort. All cohort members were sampled while nominally healthy, although unrecorded immune exposures were likely present. The donor tested CMV seropositive, placing the donor among the 250 to 350 seropositive members of the cohort. A peripheral blood sample was collected from each donor, and TCR beta sequencing was performed on peripheral blood mononuclear cells. The Qiagen DNeasy Blood Extraction Kit was used to extract genomic DNA from the blood cell samples. Beyond this particular receptor, the publication reports: In a later genetic analysis, a missense DCLRE1C variant was associated with V-gene and J-gene trimming of TCR beta chains, and the association was replicated in an independent cohort. A further reported finding was that TCR beta sequences accurately predicted the HLA-A and HLA-B alleles for most subjects in the first cohort. The study gave a list of 150 to 200 TCR beta chains associated with cytomegalovirus. A cluster of highly shared sequence variants was judged likely to be a technical artifact of the sequencing pipeline. In a later analysis, several top co-occurrence clusters were reported to appear linked to parvovirus B19, influenza, CMV and Epstein-Barr virus. In vitro tests confirmed that a few of the cytomegalovirus-associated TCR beta chains recognize cytomegalovirus antigens. The classifier was reported to diagnose cytomegalovirus status with high specificity and sensitivity in both the original cohort and the validation cohort. A later analysis associated about 17,000 TCR beta sequences with specific HLA alleles at a false discovery rate of 0.05. It was suggested by the authors that the approach could potentially be generalized to other disease states and immunological phenotypes. A later analysis found that TCR association rates varied across HLA loci, with DRB1 alleles showing the most associated TCRs and HLA-C alleles the fewest. According to a later analysis, most CMV-associated TCR beta chains appeared to be HLA-restricted, and the HLA associations seemed to be driven largely by CMV exposure. Correlated functional status among segregating V segments might reflect linkage disequilibrium, but an unknown experimental factor could not be ruled out. While some public TCRs were present in many individuals, most TCR sequences turned up only very rarely across donors. For the cohort, immune exposure information was limited to CMV serostatus. A later analysis found that HLA-associated TCR beta chains were more clonally expanded and had lower generation probabilities than equally common non-associated chains. In an earlier analysis of approximately 590 of the donors, most TCR beta V segments appeared in productive rearrangements about 87% or about 30% of the time, broadly matching IMGT annotations. Presence/absence analyses assumed roughly uniform sequencing depth across donors, an assumption that may not hold. Because the 87-base-pair reads could not distinguish some IMGT-functional V segments, including TRBV6-2 and TRBV6-3, those segments were excluded. When HLA alleles, especially DR and DQ, strongly co-occurred, TCR associations were difficult to assign to individual alleles. The earlier analysis of about 600 of the donors excluded around 17 rarely observed V segments, including chromosome 9 orphons, because counts were too low. A later genetic analysis reported fewer N-insertions in productive TCRs among donors in an Asian-associated ancestry cluster than the roughly 670-donor mean. This cohort had only TCR beta chains sequenced, and the lack of alpha or paired-chain data limited which features could be detected. HLA typing was unavailable for some donors at each locus, so association tests used only the typed subset.

For this chain, trimming is 5 bases at the V end and 9 bases at the J end, and the number of junction bases without a gene match is 6. As encoded in the germline V gene, CDR1 is SGHTS while CDR2 is YDEGEE. Measured from the cysteine to the phenylalanine, the CDR3 is 12 residues long. The only DNA kept is the CDR3, 36 bases in frame from the first base. The library was produced with the immunoSEQ multiplex PCR assay. For the multiplex PCR, a mixture combining 60 forward primers for TCR Vbeta segments and 13 reverse primers for TCR Jbeta segments was used. A multiplex PCR assay on genomic DNA amplified the CDR3 region of rearranged TCR beta genes. Amplified TCR beta libraries were sequenced as 87-base-pair reads on the Illumina HiSeq System. Under the source paper's analysis protocol: In a later analysis, some 80 million unique TCR beta chains were counted across the approximately 620 repertoires, and approximately 11 million of these chains were shared by at least two donors. Raw reads were error-corrected and collapsed into unique sequences by a nearest-neighbor algorithm in which closely related sequences were merged to remove PCR and sequencing errors. CDR3 sequences were aligned to IMGT reference sequences to assign V, D and J gene segments. For a sequence to be retained, a match of at least six nucleotides was required to both a V gene segment and a J gene segment. A rearrangement counted as productive if the CDR3 had no stop codons and remained in frame with V and J, and every other rearrangement counted as non-productive. Following IMGT convention, CDR3 was defined as the stretch from the second conserved V-encoded cysteine up to the conserved J-encoded phenylalanine. The earlier analysis of 587 of the donors excluded any sequence lacking an unambiguous match to a single V gene segment. In an earlier analysis of some 590 of the donors, V segments were called functional above 56.7% productive rearrangements and were called segregating when the between-donor standard deviation exceeded 5%. A statistical classification framework was built to diagnose cytomegalovirus status from the catalog of TCR beta chain sequences. V and J gene assignment, in a later analysis, came from comparing TCR nucleotide sequences with IMGT/GENE-DB human TR gene sequences. The TCRdist pipeline was used in a later analysis to assign CDR3 sequences and most-parsimonious VDJ recombination scenarios. A later analysis defined each TCR beta chain by its CDR3 amino acid sequence plus V-gene family, and excluded reads lacking a unique V-gene family. To address suspected cross-contamination and a sequencing artifact, a later analysis removed some 620 highly shared, low-generation-probability nucleotide sequences. A later analysis calculated a clonal expansion index for each public chain from normalized within-repertoire ranks of inferred template counts. In a later analysis, generation probabilities were computed with a VDJ recombination model fitted to out-of-frame rearrangements, and the resulting probabilities were checked against IGoR. In a later analysis, hypergeometric tests were used to score TCR-TCR, TCR-HLA and TCR-CMV co-occurrence, with a repertoire-size bias correction applied to TCR pairs. False discovery rates were estimated in a later analysis by permuting HLA or CMV assignments 20 times. In a later analysis, co-occurring TCRs were grouped with DBSCAN, and TCRdist sequence similarity was added when clustering was performed within HLA-allele-positive subsets. Repertoires with fewer than 30,000 or more than 120,000 public chains, plus five repertoires with anomalous nucleotide sharing, were excluded from co-occurrence clustering. TCRdb mirrors the immuneACCESS table, restricted to in-frame sequences. Some clones are absent from its copies; in checked studies, under half trace to an unresolved V gene, and the reason for the others is unknown. V and J calls and clone size come straight from that table; D and trimming were deduced from the DNA. For this sample the table gives approximately 210,000 clones, of which 79% were detected only once. In total, the top ten clones hold 1.5% of the sample.

Rearrangement joined TRBV5-8 to TRBJ2-5; 8 central bases correspond to TRBD1. The specimen sequenced was PBMCs. The receptor was isolated from a girl between 5 and 17 years old in good health and CMV-seropositive. DNA sequence: TGTGCCAGCAGGCCAGGGGGCTTCTCCCAGTACTTC. This codes for CASRPGGFSQYF. When the CDR3 is completed using the reference TRBV5-8 and TRBJ2-5 genes on either side, the full variable domain is EAGVTQSPTHLIKTRGQQATLRCSPISGHTSVYWYQQALGLGLQFLLWYDEGEERNRGNFPPRFSGRQFPNYSSELNVNALELEDSALYLCASRPGGFSQYFGPGTRLLVL.